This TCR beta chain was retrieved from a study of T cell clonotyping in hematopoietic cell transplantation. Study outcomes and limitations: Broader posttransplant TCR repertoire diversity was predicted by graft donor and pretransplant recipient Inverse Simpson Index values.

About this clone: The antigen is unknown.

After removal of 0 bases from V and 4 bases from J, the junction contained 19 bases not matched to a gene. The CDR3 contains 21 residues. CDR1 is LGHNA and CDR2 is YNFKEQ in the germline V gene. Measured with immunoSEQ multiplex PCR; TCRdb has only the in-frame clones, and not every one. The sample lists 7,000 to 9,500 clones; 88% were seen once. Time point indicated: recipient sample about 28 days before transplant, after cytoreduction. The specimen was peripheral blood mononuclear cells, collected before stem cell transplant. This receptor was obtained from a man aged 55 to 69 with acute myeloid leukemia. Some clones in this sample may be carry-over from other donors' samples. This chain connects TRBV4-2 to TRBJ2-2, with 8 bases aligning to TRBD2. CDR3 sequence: CASSQDLAHWATSGGTGELFF. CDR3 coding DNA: TGTGCCAGCAGCCAAGATTTGGCCCATTGGGCCACTAGCGGCGGCACCGGGGAGCTGTTTTTT.